One sample yielded the 9 T cell receptor beta chains listed below, sequenced in a study of blood T cell repertoires in COVID-19. Sequencing used immunoSEQ multiplex PCR; TCRdb keeps in-frame clones, though not all of them. The sample records 110,000 or so clones, over 75% being singletons. The sample comprised peripheral blood. These receptors all stem from a woman in her 50s with acute or convalescent COVID-19.

The chain joins TRBV12-3 or TRBV12-4 to TRBJ1-5; D remains ambiguous. Trimming took 6 bases from V and 6 from J, leaving 12 bases between them. The CDR3 consists of 13 residues. The CDR3 coding sequence is TGTGCCAGCAGCACCACCGGTTTTCAGCCCCAGCATTTT. Translating gives CASSTTGFQPQHF.

This sequence joins TRBV5-1 and TRBJ1-6, with D perhaps TRBD1 (6 bases). The CDR3 loop spans 15 amino acids. The V and J ends lost 3 bases and 5 bases respectively, with 12 bases between them. Germline V lookup: CDR1 SGHRS, CDR2 YFSETQ. CDR3 region: CASSWGGVNNSPLHF. Here the CDR3 DNA reads TGCGCCAGCAGCTGGGGGGGCGTCAATAATTCACCCCTCCACTTT.

The rearrangement links TRBV7-8 to TRBJ2-5; 9 bases are shared with TRBD1. Looked up from germline, CDR1 is SGHVS and CDR2 is FQNEAQ. After removal of 1 base from V and 2 bases from J, the junction contained 11 bases not matched to a gene. This CDR3 is built from 18 residues. DNA for the CDR3: TGTGCCAGCAGCTTAGTCCTTGTACAGGGGGCGCAGCAAGAGACCCAGTACTTC. Its protein is CASSLVLVQGAQQETQYF.

The chain carries TRBV11-2 and TRBJ2-1; 11 nucleotides line up with TRBD1. V dropped 4 bases and J dropped 6; count of bases not matched to a gene: 5. CDR3 size: 15 residues. From germline, CDR1 is SGHAT and CDR2 FQNNGV. CDR3 coding DNA: TGTGCCAGCAGCTCGGACAGGGGGCGCGTCAATGAGCAGTTCTTC. It codes for CASSSDRGRVNEQFF.

CDR3 residues: CASSRQGDTEAFF. The CDR3 DNA reads as TGTGCCAGCAGCCGACAGGGCGACACTGAAGCTTTCTTT. The chain combines TRBV12-3 or TRBV12-4 with TRBJ1-1, with 7 bases identical to TRBD1. CDR3 length equals 13 residues. The junction had 4 bases not matched to a gene; V was cut back by 6 bases and J by 3 bases.

The chain recombines TRBV7-8 with TRBJ2-7; D may be TRBD2 (6 bases). The germline gives CDR1 SGHVS, CDR2 FQNEAQ. The CDR3 loop spans 19 amino acids. Trimming took off 2 bases at V and 5 bases at J, with 28 bases between the two ends. The CDR3 DNA sequence: TGTGCCAGCAGCTTACGAGACGGAGGGCGTTTGATAGATCGGCACGAGCAGTACTTC. It specifies CASSLRDGGRLIDRHEQYF.

This chain links TRBV14 with TRBJ1-1; perhaps TRBD1 as D (5 bases). V gave up 0 bases and J gave up 9 bases, with 14 bases separating them. In germline, CDR1 is SGHDN, CDR2 FVKESK. This CDR3 comprises 14 residues. The CDR3 DNA reads TGTGCCAGCAGCCAAGATTCAGGACAACGTAAAGCTTTCTTT. Amino acids: CASSQDSGQRKAFF.

The chain carries TRBV7-3 and TRBJ2-1; 13 bases agree with TRBD2. There are 15 residues in the CDR3. J lost 6 bases, V lost 4 bases, and 3 bases had no gene match. Germline V gives CDR1 SGHTA, CDR2 FQGTGA. The CDR3 DNA sequence: TGTGCCAGCAGCTCCCGACTAGCGGGGGGCAATGAGCAGTTCTTC. Translated, it gives CASSSRLAGGNEQFF.

The rearrangement links TRBV10-1 to TRBJ2-7, with 11 bases fitting TRBD1. CDR3 length: 14 residues. CDR1 and CDR2 (germline): WNHNN, SYGVQD (reference sequence). The V gene end was trimmed by 4 bases and the J gene end by 5 bases; junction bases not matched to a gene: 4. CDR3 sequence reads: CASSGTGGSNEQYF. DNA for the CDR3: TGCGCCAGCAGTGGGACAGGGGGCTCGAACGAGCAGTACTTC.